The T cell receptor beta chain described here comes from a study of blood T cell repertoires in COVID-19 (dated by TCRdb to 2018 to 2020). Study-level background: Collaborator samples came from the United States, Italy and Spain and covered acute and convalescent phases of COVID-19. The prospective study material was composed of cDNA or gDNA derived from T cells, B-cell-depleted T cells, or PBMCs. Deeply sampled blood TCRbeta repertoires from subjects exposed to, actively infected with, or recovered from COVID-19 were included in the dataset. The repertoires were made available in a free public database intended to serve as a resource for research on the immune response to SARS-CoV-2. Samples came from the ongoing ImmuneRACE study (first 160 participants) plus 1,254 subjects from 6 global collaborators. A de-identified subject ID, COVID-19 status, age in years and sex were almost always included in the sample metadata. Where available, HLA class I and class II types were obtained from metadata supplied by the sample provider rather than from assay-based typing. General findings and caveats noted by the study authors: How much clinical and demographic metadata was included differed by source and by participant, and the metadata was provided uncurated.

Whole blood was collected in K2EDTA tubes by collaborating institutions according to the institutions' own protocols. For TCRbeta analysis, collaborator samples were shipped as frozen whole blood, as isolated PBMCs, or as DNA extracted from either sample type. Concerning this clone: This clone's antigen is unknown. No base quality information exists; no much larger clone differs at one position.

The immunoSEQ Assay, a bias-controlled multiplex PCR, was used to amplify TCRbeta CDR3 regions from genomic DNA. Concerning the study's data processing: The number of nucleated cells in each sample was estimated by amplification of reference gene primers within the assay. To quantify the absolute abundance of each unique TCRbeta CDR3 rearrangement, sequence reads were collapsed and filtered. Productive Simpson clonality was computed per sample as the square root of Simpson's diversity index over productive rearrangements. The table comes from immuneACCESS by way of TCRdb, which keeps in-frame sequences with V and J called. Part of the clones is missing from these tables; in studies checked, under half for an unresolved V gene and the rest for unknown reasons. Clone size and the V and J calls come from that table; the DNA yielded D and trimming. This sample has 35,000 to 50,000 clones in its table, and about 85% of those were observed once. The top ten hold around 14% of the sample.

Spanning cysteine to phenylalanine, the CDR3 consists of 13 amino acids. The DNA shown is the 39-base CDR3, in frame from base 1. The junction carries 11 bases between V and J, which are trimmed by 4 bases and 6 bases respectively. This clonotype was sampled from a woman aged 65 to 85 in a cohort sampled during active COVID-19. What was sequenced was peripheral blood. In this chain, TRBV12-3 or TRBV12-4 is recombined with TRBJ2-3; TRBD1 is possibly the D segment (7 matching bases). The bases are TGTGCCAGCAGTTCGTCAGGGGGGGATACGCAGTATTTT. This is translated as CASSSSGGDTQYF.